The rows below give T cell receptor beta chains drawn from one sample of a study of cytomegalovirus exposure and HLA in healthy donors. TCRdb's copy holds only in-frame clones and misses some; the assay was immunoSEQ multiplex PCR. This sample yields some 100,000 clones, of which approximately 77% are seen a single time; about 14% belongs to the top ten. Sequencing input: PBMCs. The source is a male donor in good health and CMV-seropositive. The CDR3 runs from the conserved cysteine through the conserved F or W. A D gene is named only where the DNA matches it firmly. Not all rows give a size; the values are once, few, many and, for expanded clones, a class.

cdr3_nt cdr3_aa d_call j_call v_call clone_size
TGTGCCTGGATCAGGGGTCGCTCTGGAAACACCATATATTTT CAWIRGRSGNTIYF - TRBJ1-3 TRBV30 -
TGTGCCAGCAGACGAGGGGGTGGTACTGAAGCTTTCTTT CASRRGGGTEAFF - TRBJ1-1 TRBV5-4 -
TGTGCCAGCAGTACTCCCGTGAAGGGGGTCGATGAAAAACTGTTTTTT CASSTPVKGVDEKLFF - TRBJ1-4 TRBV28 -
TGTGCTAGCAGCTTAGCGAGGAACACTGAAGCTTTCTTT CASSLARNTEAFF - TRBJ1-1 TRBV7-7 -
TGCGCCAGCAGCCAAGATGGGAACTACGGGAGCTACGAGCAGTACTTC CASSQDGNYGSYEQYF - TRBJ2-7 TRBV4-1 -
TGTGCCAGCAGCTTACGCGGTGTCCACGATGAAAAACTGTTTTTT CASSLRGVHDEKLFF - TRBJ1-4 TRBV11-2 -
TGTGCCAGCAGCTCGGACTTTGGAAACACCATATATTTT CASSSDFGNTIYF - TRBJ1-3 TRBV7-9 -
TGTGCCAGCAGTAGGGGGACGCCTACTGAAGCTTTCTTT CASSRGTPTEAFF - TRBJ1-1 TRBV2 -
TGTGCCAGCAGCCGAGGACAGGAGGGCTATGGCTACACCTTC CASSRGQEGYGYTF TRBD1 TRBJ1-2 TRBV5-8 -
TGTGCCAGCAGTGCGGGGACAGGCCTTGGCACAGATACGCAGTATTTT CASSAGTGLGTDTQYF TRBD1 TRBJ2-3 TRBV2 -
TGTGCCAGCAGCCGACAGGGTGGTGAGGAAAAACTGTTTTTT CASSRQGGEEKLFF TRBD1 TRBJ1-4 TRBV7-8 -
TGCGCCAGCAGCCTTGCAGGGAACACTGAAGCTTTCTTT CASSLAGNTEAFF - TRBJ1-1 TRBV5-1 -
TGTGCCAGCAGCCAAGATTCGGGGTCGTATCAGCCCCAGCATTTT CASSQDSGSYQPQHF - TRBJ1-5 TRBV4-2 -
TGTGCCAGCAGCGGATCGGACAGGTTTCCTATGAACACTGAAGCTTTCTTT CASSGSDRFPMNTEAFF TRBD1 TRBJ1-1 TRBV9 few
TGTGCCAGCAGCCAATCGGGAGAAAGCAATCAGCCCCAGCATTTT CASSQSGESNQPQHF - TRBJ1-5 TRBV7-9 -
TGTGCCAGCAGTGACGGACAGGGACGGTACGAAGCTTTCTTT CASSDGQGRYEAFF TRBD1 TRBJ1-1 TRBV6-5 few
TGTGCCAGCAGCCTGGGACAGGGGATGGATCAGCCCCAGCATTTT CASSLGQGMDQPQHF TRBD1 TRBJ1-5 TRBV7-9 -
TGTGCCAGCAGTTCACCGCCCCAGGGGGCGTTGGAGACCCAGTACTTC CASSSPPQGALETQYF TRBD1 TRBJ2-5 TRBV6-6 -
TGTGCCAGCAGTGAAGGCCGCGGGGGCACAGATACGCAGTATTTT CASSEGRGGTDTQYF - TRBJ2-3 TRBV2 -
TGTGCCAGCAGCTTAGCGTTAGCAGGGAGGTCCTATAATTCACCCCTCCACTTT CASSLALAGRSYNSPLHF - TRBJ1-6 TRBV7-8 -
TGTGCCAGCAGCCGGGGGGGCAACACTGAAGCTTTCTTT CASSRGGNTEAFF - TRBJ1-1 TRBV28 -
TGTGCCATCAGTGAAATCGGTTCGAACACTGAAGCTTTCTTT CAISEIGSNTEAFF - TRBJ1-1 TRBV10-3 once